This T cell receptor (beta chain) was captured in a study of cytomegalovirus exposure and HLA in healthy donors. About this clone itself: Its antigen is unidentified.

CDR3 length: 15 amino acids. Germline V gives CDR1 SGHRS, CDR2 YFSETQ. Trimming removed 4 bases at V and 0 bases at J, with 10 bases between. The study ran its PCR with 60 Vbeta and 13 Jbeta primers. TCRdb keeps only in-frame clones here, not all; method: immunoSEQ multiplex PCR. This sample has tens of thousands of clones, with roughly 80% found just once. Overall study results and limits: A later analysis reportedly found fewer N-insertions in an Asian-associated ancestry cluster than the approximately 700-donor mean. With high specificity and sensitivity, the classifier reportedly diagnosed cytomegalovirus status.

The receptor's source is a woman aged 30 to 39 in good health and CMV-seropositive. The rearrangement uses TRBV5-1 and TRBJ1-4; weak D call: TRBD1 (6 bases). Sample: PBMCs. The CDR3 here is CASSGTPATNEKLFF. CDR3 DNA sequence: TGCGCCAGCAGCGGGACACCTGCAACTAATGAAAAACTGTTTTTT.